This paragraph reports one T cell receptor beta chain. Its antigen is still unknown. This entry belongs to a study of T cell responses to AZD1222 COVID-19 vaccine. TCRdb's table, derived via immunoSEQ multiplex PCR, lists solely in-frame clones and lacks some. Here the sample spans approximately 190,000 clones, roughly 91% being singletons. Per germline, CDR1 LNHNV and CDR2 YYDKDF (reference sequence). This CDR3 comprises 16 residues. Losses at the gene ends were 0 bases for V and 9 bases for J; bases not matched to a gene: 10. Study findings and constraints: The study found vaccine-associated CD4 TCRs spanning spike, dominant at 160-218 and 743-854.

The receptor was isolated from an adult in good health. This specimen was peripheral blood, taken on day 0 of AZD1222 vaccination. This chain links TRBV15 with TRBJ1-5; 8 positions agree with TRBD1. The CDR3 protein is CATSRDGVTGARPQHF. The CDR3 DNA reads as TGTGCCACCAGCAGAGATGGAGTGACAGGGGCCCGGCCCCAGCATTTT.